Sequencing of this TCR beta chain was carried out in a study of T cells in Graves' hyperthyroidism and ophthalmopathy. Across the study: At the time of initial diagnosis and before any treatment, peripheral blood was collected.

Broader study findings: Within blood appeared most thyroid clonotypes that had expanded above 0.001.

This clonotype showed up many times. The antigen is undetermined. TCR beta CDR3 regions were amplified from RNA transcripts. First-round RT-PCR of the TCR CDR3 relied on the HTBI primer set. From the multiplex PCR reads, TCRdb called clonotypes with MiXCR, one entry per CDR3 protein. Of fewer than 550,000 distinct CDR3 sequences listed, 15% to 18% are singletons. Absence of ophthalmopathy progression within 18 months defined stable Graves' hyperthyroidism. In patients aged 18 to 65, hyperthyroidism was newly diagnosed, with duration under 2 months. Trimming stripped 1 base from V and 3 bases from J, with 10 bases between. The CDR3 covers 15 residues. Germline CDR1 and CDR2: LGHDT and YNNKEL (reference sequence).

The TCR originated in a woman younger than 35 with Graves' hyperthyroidism. The material sequenced was blood. The gene calls are TRBV3-1 and TRBJ1-5; unclear D gene. CDR3 in DNA: TGTGCCAGCAGCCAAGGTGGGTCAGCCAATCAGCCCCAGCATTTT. It encodes CASSQGGSANQPQHF.